This T cell receptor (beta chain) is drawn from a study of CD8+ T cells in alopecia areata. Overall study context: The drug, oral tofacitinib, was given to treated patients at 5 to 10 mg twice daily. Study-level findings and limits: TCR sharing was clearer in mice than between patients, perhaps partly owing to patient HLA diversity. Across lesional scalp, and particularly alopecia totalis/universalis, clonality surpassed that of normal scalp.

The CDR3 has 13 amino acids. V dropped 3 bases and J dropped 1 base, with 7 bases sitting between them. Per the germline V gene, CDR1 is ENHRY and CDR2 is SYGVKD. Patients with alopecia areata provided lesional scalp punch biopsies as well as peripheral blood. Of note for this clone: Its antigen is not identified.

Isolated RNA was reverse transcribed into cDNA used as the sequencing template. TCRdb's table, derived via immunoSEQ multiplex PCR, lists solely in-frame clones and lacks some. The sample has almost 250,000 clones, 67% seen once. V gene TRBV10-3 combines with J gene TRBJ2-7; unclear D gene. Sequencing was performed on CD4+ T cells sorted from blood, taken at week 0. The TCR originated in a human donor with alopecia areata. The CDR3 protein is CAISDNPSYEQYF. In nucleotides, the CDR3 is TGTGCCATCAGTGATAATCCTTCCTACGAGCAGTACTTC.